These 22 T cell receptor beta chains share one sample of origin, sequenced in a study of blood T cells in healthy people across ages. With a J-beta primer mix and a sample-barcoded 5' primer, a second PCR ran roughly 6 to 11 cycles. TCRdb reprocessed the 5' RACE reads with MiXCR, giving one entry per CDR3 protein. Of hundreds of thousands of distinct CDR3 sequences in the sample, roughly 32% are singletons; the top ten hold 15% to 19%. Sequencing was carried out using blood. The receptor set was obtained from a woman of 80 years or more in good health.

The rearrangement links TRBV6-4 to TRBJ2-5; D is uncertain. The J call could be wrong; TRBJ2-7 is a better fit for the DNA end. Germline V gene sequence: CDR1 MRHNA, CDR2 SNTAGT. This CDR3 is built from 10 residues. The CDR3 nucleotides read TGTGACGTCCCGCCCTACGAGCAGTACTTC. Its translation is CDVPPYEQYF.

This chain links TRBV28 with TRBJ1-2; 8 bases are shared with TRBD1. The germline V gene has CDR1 MDHEN and CDR2 SYDVKM. Unmatched junction bases numbered 7, after V lost 6 bases and J lost 4 bases. This CDR3 has 14 residues. The CDR3 loop is CASRGRQGSYGYTF. CDR3 nucleotide sequence: TGTGCCAGCAGGGGGAGACAGGGGAGCTATGGCTACACCTTC.

As for this clonotype: The CDR3 does not end in the conserved phenylalanine or tryptophan, so this is likely a read error. The chain carries TRBV4-3 and TRBJ1-1; D uncertain. The CDR3 extends over 15 amino acids. The germline CDR1 and CDR2 sequences are LGHNA and YSLEER. Trimming left V 0 bases short and J 2 bases short, with 10 bases between. The CDR3 bases are TGCGCCAGCAGCCAAGATATCCAGGTCAACACTGAAGCTTTCTCT. As protein: CASSQDIQVNTEAFS.

The chain has TRBV20-1 and TRBJ2-7, with 12 bases aligning to TRBD2. The CDR3 has 13 amino acids. CDR1 is DFQATT and CDR2 is SNEGSKA in the germline V gene (reference sequence). The V gene end was trimmed by 7 bases and the J gene end by 4 bases; junction bases not matched to a gene: 5. The CDR3 sequence: CSVRGLAGYEQYF. The CDR3 nucleotides are TGCAGTGTACGAGGACTAGCGGGATACGAGCAGTACTTC.

This clonotype has at least ten counts. CDR3 sequence (DNA): TGTGCCAGCAGCTACCCTCTAGCAGGGGGGGGCACCTGGGAGACCCAGTACTTC. This gives the protein CASSYPLAGGGTWETQYF. The chain employs TRBV7-9 and TRBJ2-5, with D perhaps being TRBD1 or TRBD2 (7 bases each). The CDR3 consists of 18 residues. The V end lost 4 bases, the J end lost 5 bases, and 26 bases lay between the germline ends. Germline lookup yields CDR1 SEHNR and CDR2 FQNEAQ (reference sequence). The whole variable domain, filled in from reference TRBV7-9 and TRBJ2-5, reads DTGVSQNPRHKITKRGQNVTFRCDPISEHNRLYWYRQTLGQGPEFLTYFQNEAQLEKSRLLSDRFSAERPKGSFSTLEIQRTEQGDSAMYLCASSYPLAGGGTWETQYFGPGTRLLVL.

The V call is TRBV3-1, the J call TRBJ1-2; D not certain. The CDR3 is made up of 16 amino acids. The V gene's germline CDR1 is LGHDT and CDR2 YNNKEL (reference sequence). Trimming stripped 5 bases from V and 3 bases from J, with 19 bases between. In DNA, the CDR3 is TGTGCCAGCAGCAAGCACCCCTCGGACGGAGACTATGGCTACACCTTC. Amino acid sequence: CASSKHPSDGDYGYTF.

As for this clonotype: A read error is possible here, since a much larger clone lies one base away. The chain couples TRBV9 to TRBJ1-6; maybe TRBD1 (5 bases). The length of the CDR3 is 15 residues. The germline CDR1 and CDR2 sequences are SGDLS and YYNGEE. CDR3 DNA sequence: TGTGCCAGCAGCGCCGAGGGGAGGGGCCAAGCACCCCTCCGCTTT. It codes for CASSAEGRGQAPLRF. Full variable domain (outside the CDR3, taken from reference TRBV9 and TRBJ1-6): DSGVTQTPKHLITATGQRVTLRCSPRSGDLSVYWYQQSLDQGLQFLIQYYNGEERAKGNILERFSAQQFPDLHSELNLSSLELGDSALYFCASSAEGRGQAPLRFGNGTRLTVT.

This clonotype turned up a few times. One base away lies a much larger clone, so this may be a sequencing read error. This sequence joins TRBV10-3 and TRBJ2-1, with D maybe TRBD2 (5 bases). V gave up 7 bases and J gave up 10 bases, with 17 bases separating them. There are 13 residues in the CDR3. Germline assignment: CDR1 ENHRY and CDR2 SYGVKD. CDR3 bases: TGTGCCATCACGGCAGGAGGTTCCTACGAGCAGTTCTTC. Protein sequence: CAITAGGSYEQFF.

This clonotype was seen many times. A much larger clone lies one base from this, so it may be a read error. The chain is built from TRBV6-2 or TRBV6-3 and TRBJ2-1; D possibly corresponds to TRBD2 (7 bases). Germline loops: CDR1 MNHEY, CDR2 SVGEGT. With 6 bases removed from V and 6 bases from J, the gap between germline ends came to 18 bases. This CDR3 region has 15 residues. The chain's CDR3 is CASRLNGGPLNEQFF. The CDR3 nucleotides are TGTGCCAGCAGACTAAACGGGGGGCCCCTCAATGAGCAGTTCTTC.

This clonotype was observed at least ten times. The chain employs TRBV10-2 and TRBJ2-1, with 7 positions matching TRBD2. Germline V gene sequence: CDR1 WSHSY, CDR2 SAAADI. J lost 3 bases, V lost 6 bases, and 8 bases had no gene match. CDR3 length equals 15 residues. CDR3 sequence (DNA): TGCGCCAGCAGGGATACGGCGGGGGACTACAATGAGCAGTTCTTC. Protein product: CASRDTAGDYNEQFF.

There are many counts of this clonotype. The chain uses TRBV7-2 and TRBJ2-1; D possibly matches TRBD1 or TRBD2 (5 bases each). V was shortened by 5 bases and J by 10 bases, with 18 bases between the two germline ends. Germline V CDR1 and CDR2: SGHTA, FQGNSA. The CDR3 spans 14 residues. CDR3 amino acids: CASSPGTVLGEQFF. As DNA, the CDR3 is TGTGCCAGCAGCCCTGGGACGGTCTTAGGCGAGCAGTTCTTC. Together with reference TRBV7-2 and TRBJ2-1, the CDR3 gives the full variable domain: GAGVSQSPSNKVTEKGKDVELRCDPISGHTALYWYRQSLGQGLEFLIYFQGNSAPDKSGLPSDRFSAERTGGSVSTLTIQRTQQEDSAVYLCASSPGTVLGEQFFGPGTRLTVL.

V and J are TRBV12-3 or TRBV12-4 and TRBJ2-3; possible D gene TRBD2, 6 bases. The CDR3 loop spans 15 amino acids. Trimming took 2 bases from V and 4 from J, leaving 13 bases between them. In nucleotides, the CDR3 is TGTGCCAGCAGTTTAAGGCTAGCGAGAGCAGATACGCAGTATTTT. Protein product: CASSLRLARADTQYF.

About this clonotype itself: Because the CDR3 is missing its conserved closing phenylalanine or tryptophan, this is likely a read error. This sequence joins TRBV7-6 and TRBJ2-5; D not resolved. Deletions cut 1 base from V and 1 base from J, with 4 bases between. The germline V gene has CDR1 SGHVS and CDR2 FNYEAQ. The CDR3 extends over 13 amino acids. The CDR3 bases are TGTGCCAGCAGCTTAGGGCTCCAAGAGACCCAGTACGTC. Translation gives CASSLGLQETQYV.

Ten or more counts support this clonotype. The rearrangement uses TRBV20-1 and TRBJ1-6; TRBD1 matches at 7 bases. This CDR3 is 15 amino acids long. Germline V lookup: CDR1 DFQATT, CDR2 SNEGSKA (reference sequence). The ends lost 2 bases at V and 7 bases at J; junction bases unmatched: 8. This CDR3 is CSARPPGQLNSPLHF. DNA for the CDR3: TGCAGTGCTAGACCCCCGGGACAGTTGAATTCACCCCTCCACTTT.

The chain recombines TRBV6-1 with TRBJ1-5; D gene uncertain. V was shortened by 2 bases and J by 7 bases, with 18 bases between the two germline ends. The germline V gene has CDR1 MNHNS and CDR2 SASEGT. This CDR3 has 16 residues. The CDR3: CASSETQERTQQPQHF. As DNA, the CDR3 is TGTGCCAGCAGTGAAACCCAGGAGCGGACCCAACAGCCCCAGCATTTT.

A word on this clonotype: Sequence at one end of the junction differs from germline and may be a read error. The V and J genes are TRBV5-1 and TRBJ2-1, with TRBD2 as a possible D gene (6 bases). Germline assignment: CDR1 SGHRS and CDR2 YFSETQ. CDR3 length equals 13 residues. CDR3 region: CVSSPGLHNEQFF. CDR3 in DNA: TGCGTCAGCAGCCCGGGACTGCATAATGAGCAGTTCTTC.

This clonotype was observed a few times. A read error may explain this, as a much larger clone is one base away. This chain connects TRBV20-1 to TRBJ2-5; 7 bases line up with TRBD1. The closer fit of TRBJ2-1 to the DNA end suggests the J call may be wrong. CDR3 length equals 13 residues. Germline V gene data show CDR1 as DFQATT and CDR2 as SNEGSKA (reference sequence). CDR3 amino acids: CSAETGFVRTQFF. Here the CDR3 DNA reads TGCAGTGCAGAGACAGGGTTCGTGAGGACCCAGTTCTTC.

Comments on this clonotype: This sequence may be a read error, since a much larger clone differs from it by one base. V usage is TRBV5-6 and J usage is TRBJ1-2, with 7 nucleotides matching TRBD1. CDR1 and CDR2 from the germline V gene are SGHDT and YYEEEE. J lost 4 bases, V lost 4 bases, and 10 bases had no gene match. This CDR3 has 15 amino acids. The CDR3: CASSRRDRDRYGYTF. The CDR3 DNA is TGTGCCAGCAGCCGGCGGGACAGAGACCGCTATGGCTACACCTTC.

Comments on this clonotype: This sequence may be a read error, since a much larger clone differs from it by one base. The chain employs TRBV5-1 and TRBJ2-5; 7 nucleotides match TRBD1. There are 13 residues in the CDR3. With 4 bases clipped from V and 11 bases from J, the junction kept 11 bases outside the gene matches. CDR1 is SGHRS and CDR2 is YFSETQ in the germline V gene. The CDR3 coding sequence is TGCGCCAGCAGCGTAGGGACAGTCAATGAGCAGTACTTC. This gives the protein CASSVGTVNEQYF.

This clonotype was seen many times. The chain joins TRBV30 to TRBJ2-7, with 8 bases aligning to TRBD2. Germline assignment: CDR1 GTSNPN and CDR2 SVGIG (reference sequence). CDR3 length: 13 residues. The CDR3 loop is CASGRAGVYEQYF. The CDR3 nucleotides read TGTGCTTCCGGGAGGGCGGGCGTCTACGAGCAGTACTTC. Full variable domain (rest looked up from reference TRBV30 and TRBJ2-7): SQTIHQWPATLVQPVGSPLSLECTVEGTSNPNLYWYRQAAGRGLQLLFYSVGIGQISSEVPQNLSASRPQDRQFILSSKKLLLSDSGFYLCASGRAGVYEQYFGPGTRLTVT.

The chain recombines TRBV2 with TRBJ1-3; TRBD1 aligns across 7 bases. Looked up from germline, CDR1 is SNHLY and CDR2 is FYNNEI. V trimming: 4 bases; J trimming: 6 bases; junction bases outside the gene matches: 9. The CDR3 is 15 amino acids. The CDR3 DNA is TGTGCCAGCAGTGTTGACAGGGAACCGTTAAACACCATATATTTT. Encoded protein: CASSVDREPLNTIYF. Using reference TRBV2 and TRBJ1-3 for the parts outside the CDR3, the full variable domain is EPEVTQTPSHQVTQMGQEVILRCVPISNHLYFYWYRQILGQKVEFLVSFYNNEISEKSEIFDDQFSVERPDGSNFTLKIRSTKLEDSAMYFCASSVDREPLNTIYFGEGSWLTVV.

The gene calls are TRBV20-1 and TRBJ2-1; D may be TRBD2 (5 bases). V lost 5 bases to trimming and J lost 0 bases, with 11 bases between them. The CDR3 has 14 residues. Germline V CDR1 and CDR2: DFQATT, SNEGSKA (reference sequence). CDR3 in DNA: TGCAGTGCTTTAGCGTTTAGCTCCTACAATGAGCAGTTCTTC. Translation: CSALAFSSYNEQFF.